One and the same sample provided the 12 T cell receptor beta chains below, sequenced in a study of blood T cell repertoires in COVID-19. Clones were read by immunoSEQ multiplex PCR, and TCRdb kept only the in-frame ones, dropping some. The table lists fewer than 500,000 clones, approximately 86% of them singletons. The specimen sequenced was PBMCs or T cells enriched from blood (not recorded which). The source of these receptors is a woman between 18 and 29 years old who had recovered from COVID-19.

This clone was detected only once. The chain couples TRBV7-3 to TRBJ1-6; the match to TRBD1 covers 7 bases. The V segment lost 5 bases and the J segment 6 bases; nucleotides outside the gene matches: 4. The germline V gene has CDR1 SGHTA and CDR2 FQGTGA. The CDR3 is made up of 14 amino acids. CDR3 sequence reads: CASSQTGSNSPLHF. The CDR3 bases are TGTGCCAGCAGCCAGACAGGGTCTAATTCACCCCTCCACTTT. Based on the CDR3 plus reference TRBV7-3 and TRBJ1-6, the full variable domain is GAGVSQTPSNKVTEKGKYVELRCDPISGHTALYWYRQSLGQGPEFLIYFQGTGAADDSGLPNDRFFAVRPEGSVSTLKIQRTERGDSAVYLCASSQTGSNSPLHFGNGTRLTVT.

The rearrangement links TRBV5-1 to TRBJ2-7; D not certain. Trimming removed 5 bases from V and 3 bases from J, with 9 bases in between. CDR3 size: 12 residues. Per germline, CDR1 SGHRS and CDR2 YFSETQ. The CDR3 nucleotides are TGCGCCAGCAGGGCCTCAAACTACGAGCAGTACTTC. It yields the protein CASRASNYEQYF.

This sequence joins TRBV6-1 and TRBJ1-1; D may be TRBD1 (6 bases). V was trimmed by 0 bases and J by 0 bases, leaving 8 bases between them. Germline-derived CDR1 and CDR2 are MNHNS and SASEGT. This CDR3 has 15 residues. CDR3 protein: CASSEADRLNTEAFF. The CDR3 nucleotides are TGTGCCAGCAGTGAAGCCGACAGGCTGAACACTGAAGCTTTCTTT.

This clone was detected only once. V usage is TRBV4-1 and J usage is TRBJ2-1; no clear D gene. The CDR3 runs 18 residues. CDR1 MGHRA and CDR2 YSYEKL come from the germline V gene. V lost 1 base, J lost 1 base, and 17 bases lay in between. CDR3 loop: CASSQGRDTAPSYNEQFF. The DNA for the CDR3 is TGCGCCAGCAGCCAAGGCCGAGATACAGCACCTTCCTACAATGAGCAGTTCTTC.

The chain combines TRBV3-1 (or the pseudogene TRBV3-2) with TRBJ2-3; TRBD2 aligns across 16 bases. With 0 bases clipped from V and 1 base from J, the junction kept 7 bases outside the gene matches. Germline CDR1 is LGHDT and CDR2 is YNNKEL (reference sequence). This CDR3 is 20 amino acids long. The CDR3 DNA follows: TGTGCCAGCAGCCAAGAGGGGACTAGCGGGGGGGCCTGGGGCACAGATACGCAGTATTTT. Protein: CASSQEGTSGGAWGTDTQYF.

The chain links TRBV29-1 to TRBJ1-1, with D possibly being TRBD1 (5 bases). Trimming shortened V by 6 bases and J by 11 bases, and 22 bases separated the two germline ends. CDR3 length equals 13 residues. CDR1 is SQVTM, CDR2 ANQGSEA, per germline. CDR3 nucleotide sequence: TGCAGCGTCCAGGCCCTGGGAGGGGCAAGTGCTTTCTTT. As protein: CSVQALGGASAFF.

The chain recombines TRBV5-6 with TRBJ2-2, with 8 nucleotides matching TRBD1. Germline V gene sequence: CDR1 SGHDT, CDR2 YYEEEE. This CDR3 has 19 residues. The trim removed 1 base at V and 4 bases at J, leaving 15 bases unmatched. The DNA of the CDR3 is TGTGCCAGCAGCTTGAGACGGAGGACTGGGACAGGACGCACCGGGGAGCTGTTTTTT. It yields the protein CASSLRRRTGTGRTGELFF.

The V gene is TRBV9, the J gene TRBJ2-5, with a weak D call TRBD2 (7 bases). Trimming took off 0 bases at V and 0 bases at J, with 15 bases between the two ends. The germline gives CDR1 SGDLS, CDR2 YYNGEE. The CDR3 totals 17 residues. In nucleotides, the CDR3 is TGTGCCAGCAGCGTAGCTGGGGGGGGCACGTACCAAGAGACCCAGTACTTC. Translated, it gives CASSVAGGGTYQETQYF.

This clone has just a few counts. The rearrangement links TRBV19 to TRBJ1-1, with TRBD1 identical over 7 bases. The CDR3 contains 13 residues. CDR1 and CDR2 from the germline V gene are LNHDA and SQIVND (reference sequence). V was pared by 7 bases and J by 3 bases, with 5 bases of the junction left unmatched. CDR3 coding DNA: TGTGCCAGTAAAAACAGGGGAGACACTGAAGCTTTCTTT. It translates to CASKNRGDTEAFF.

The rearrangement links TRBV5-1 to TRBJ2-5; 7 bases align to TRBD1. V was clipped by 4 bases and J by 4 bases; unmatched bases: 7. Germline loops: CDR1 SGHRS, CDR2 YFSETQ. The CDR3 runs to 14 residues. The CDR3 protein is CASSLRTGVETQYF. The CDR3 DNA is TGCGCCAGCAGCCTCCGGACAGGTGTAGAGACCCAGTACTTC.

The table lists this clone with a count of one. The rearrangement uses TRBV10-2 and TRBJ1-1; no clear D gene. CDR1 WSHSY and CDR2 SAAADI come from the germline V gene. The CDR3 has 14 amino acids. Trimming removed 4 bases at V and 6 bases at J, with 15 bases between. CDR3 residues: CASSGIDREAEAFF. CDR3 coding DNA: TGCGCCAGCAGTGGTATCGATAGAGAGGCTGAAGCTTTCTTT.

The chain recombines TRBV11-3 with TRBJ2-3; no reliable D call. This CDR3 is 14 amino acids long. The germline V and J ends were trimmed by 0 bases and 4 bases, with 8 bases remaining between them. The germline CDR1 and CDR2 sequences are SGHNT and YENEEA. CDR3 amino acids: CASSLDGSPDTQYF. The CDR3 DNA reads as TGTGCCAGCAGCTTAGATGGTAGCCCAGATACGCAGTATTTT.